This TCR beta chain comes out of a study of control samples from healthy donors and cancer patients. Germline V gene data show CDR1 as SGHAT and CDR2 as FQNNGV. V was trimmed by 3 bases and J by 0 bases, leaving 14 bases between them. The CDR3 contains 16 residues. This clone was detected a few times. The protocol was immunoSEQ multiplex PCR, while the TCRdb copy is restricted to in-frame clones and leaves out a portion. The sample records 100,000 to 150,000 clones, 92% being singletons. What was sequenced was blood. The chain is built from TRBV11-2 and TRBJ1-2, with TRBD1 as a possible D gene (5 bases). The TCR was taken from a woman between 50 and 59 years old in good health. The chain's CDR3 is CASSFPPLGANYGYTF. In DNA form, the CDR3 reads TGTGCCAGCAGCTTCCCCCCTTTGGGGGCTAACTATGGCTACACCTTC.